This T cell receptor (beta chain) was captured in a study of metastatic and nonmetastatic thyroid tumors. Study context: Where malignant and benign thyroid patients were concerned, repertoires were compared across blood and tumor or nodule tissue.

Not a single patient had been given any form of treatment at any point before undergoing thyroid surgery. Worth noting for this clone: Its antigen is not known.

Points from the study as a whole: As reported, TCR beta diversity in blood and tumor was significantly higher in malignant thyroid tumors than in benign nodules.

As handled by the study authors: Built for papillary thyroid cancer, a distant-metastasis classifier drew on CDR3 differences across clinicopathological groups. Using MiXCR, TCRdb reanalyzed the PCR reads. The authors' filters were not applied to this entry. The sample has approximately 16,000 clones, around 13% seen once. The receptor comes from a female donor with papillary thyroid cancer or a benign thyroid nodule (not recorded which). Some clones in this sample may be carry-over from other donors' samples. The material sequenced was blood.

In DNA, the CDR3 is TGTGCCAGCAGTTGGCAGGGGGCACGTTCACCCCTCCACTTT. Translated: CASSWQGARSPLHF. This rearrangement joins TRBV6-5 to TRBJ1-6; the match to TRBD1 covers 8 bases. V shed 4 bases and J 9 bases; nucleotides not matched to a gene: 5. The CDR3 covers 14 residues. Per germline, CDR1 MNHEY and CDR2 SVGAGI.